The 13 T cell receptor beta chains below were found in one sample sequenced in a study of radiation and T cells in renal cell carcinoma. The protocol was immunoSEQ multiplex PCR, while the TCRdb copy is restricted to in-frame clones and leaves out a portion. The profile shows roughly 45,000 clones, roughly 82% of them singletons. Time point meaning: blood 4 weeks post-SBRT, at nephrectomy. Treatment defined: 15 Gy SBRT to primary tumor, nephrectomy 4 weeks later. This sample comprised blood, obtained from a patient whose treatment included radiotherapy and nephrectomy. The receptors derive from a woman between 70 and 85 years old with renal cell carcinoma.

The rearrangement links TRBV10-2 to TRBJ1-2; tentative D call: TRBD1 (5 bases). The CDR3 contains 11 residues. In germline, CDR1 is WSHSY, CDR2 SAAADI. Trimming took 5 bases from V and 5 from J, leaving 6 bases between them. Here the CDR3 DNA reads TGCGCCAGCAGTTCAGGGTATGGCTACACCTTC. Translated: CASSSGYGYTF.

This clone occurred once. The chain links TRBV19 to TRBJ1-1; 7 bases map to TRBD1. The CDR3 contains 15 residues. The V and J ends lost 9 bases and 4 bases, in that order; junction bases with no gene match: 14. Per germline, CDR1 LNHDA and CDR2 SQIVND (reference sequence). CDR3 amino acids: CASRTGVGVGTEAFF. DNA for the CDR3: TGTGCCAGCCGAACAGGGGTTGGGGTTGGCACTGAAGCTTTCTTT.

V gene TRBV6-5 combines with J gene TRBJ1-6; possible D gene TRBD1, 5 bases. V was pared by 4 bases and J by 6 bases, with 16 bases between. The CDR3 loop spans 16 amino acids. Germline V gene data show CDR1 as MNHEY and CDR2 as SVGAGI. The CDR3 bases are TGTGCCAGCAGTTTCGATGGGGGTTTTTCTAATTCACCCCTCCACTTT. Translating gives CASSFDGGFSNSPLHF.

CDR3 DNA: TGCGCCAGCAGTCCGCAGGGCCTCTACGAGCAGTACTTC. Translation gives CASSPQGLYEQYF. The chain combines TRBV10-2 with TRBJ2-7, with D perhaps matching TRBD1 (5 bases). The germline gives CDR1 WSHSY, CDR2 SAAADI. This CDR3 region has 13 residues. Between the trimmed V and J ends, which lost 5 bases and 3 bases, there was a span of 11 bases.

CDR3 residues: CASSYSGTSGSGELFF. The CDR3 DNA is TGTGCCAGCAGTTACTCAGGGACTAGCGGGAGCGGGGAGCTGTTTTTT. The chain has TRBV6-5 and TRBJ2-2, with 14 bases fitting TRBD2. The CDR3 runs to 16 residues. Germline values: CDR1 MNHEY, CDR2 SVGAGI. V shed 0 bases and J 7 bases; nucleotides not matched to a gene: 1.

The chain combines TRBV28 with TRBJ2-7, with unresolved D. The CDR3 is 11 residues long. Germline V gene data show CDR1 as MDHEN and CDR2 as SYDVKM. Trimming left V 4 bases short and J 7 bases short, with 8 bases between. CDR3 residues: CASSSTWEQYF. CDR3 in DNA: TGTGCCAGCAGTTCGACGTGGGAGCAGTACTTC.

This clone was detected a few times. The CDR3 here is CASQTGGTTEAFF. The CDR3 DNA reads as TGTGCCAGCCAAACGGGGGGGACCACTGAAGCTTTCTTT. The genes are TRBV2 and TRBJ1-1; perhaps TRBD1 as D (5 bases). Deletions cut 8 bases from V and 4 bases from J, with 14 bases between. The CDR3 has 13 amino acids. Germline loops: CDR1 SNHLY, CDR2 FYNNEI.

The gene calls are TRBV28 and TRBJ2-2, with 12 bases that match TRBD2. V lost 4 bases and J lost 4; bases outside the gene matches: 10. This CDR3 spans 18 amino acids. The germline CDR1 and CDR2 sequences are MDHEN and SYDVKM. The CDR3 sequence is CASSSQTSGRPTTGELFF. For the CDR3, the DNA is TGTGCCAGCAGTTCCCAGACTAGCGGGAGACCGACCACCGGGGAGCTGTTTTTT.

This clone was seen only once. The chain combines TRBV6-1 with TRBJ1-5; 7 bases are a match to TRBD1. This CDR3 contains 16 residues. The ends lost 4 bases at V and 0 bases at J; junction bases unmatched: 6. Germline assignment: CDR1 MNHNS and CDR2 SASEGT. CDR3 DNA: TGTGCCAGCAGTGCACAGGGGCCCTATAGCAATCAGCCCCAGCATTTT. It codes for CASSAQGPYSNQPQHF.

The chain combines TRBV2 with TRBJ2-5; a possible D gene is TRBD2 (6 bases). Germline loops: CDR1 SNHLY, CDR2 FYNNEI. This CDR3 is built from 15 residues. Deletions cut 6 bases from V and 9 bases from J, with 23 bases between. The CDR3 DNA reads TGTGCCAGCAGAGCTACCGGGACTGGAGGATTGGCCCAGTACTTC. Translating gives CASRATGTGGLAQYF. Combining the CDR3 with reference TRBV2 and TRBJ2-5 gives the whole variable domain EPEVTQTPSHQVTQMGQEVILRCVPISNHLYFYWYRQILGQKVEFLVSFYNNEISEKSEIFDDQFSVERPDGSNFTLKIRSTKLEDSAMYFCASRATGTGGLAQYFGPGTRLLVL.

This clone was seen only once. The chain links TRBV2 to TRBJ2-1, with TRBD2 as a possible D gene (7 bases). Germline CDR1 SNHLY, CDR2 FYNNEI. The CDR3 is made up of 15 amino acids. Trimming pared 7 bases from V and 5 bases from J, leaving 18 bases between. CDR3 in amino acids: CASISEQGGDNEQFF. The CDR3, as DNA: TGTGCCAGCATTAGCGAACAGGGAGGGGACAATGAGCAGTTCTTC.

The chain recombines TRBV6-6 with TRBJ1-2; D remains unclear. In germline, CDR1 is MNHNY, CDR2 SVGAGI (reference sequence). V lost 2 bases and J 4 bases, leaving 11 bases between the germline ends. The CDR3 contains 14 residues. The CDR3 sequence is CASSYGQRFYGYTF. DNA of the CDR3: TGTGCCAGCAGTTACGGGCAGAGATTCTATGGCTACACCTTC.

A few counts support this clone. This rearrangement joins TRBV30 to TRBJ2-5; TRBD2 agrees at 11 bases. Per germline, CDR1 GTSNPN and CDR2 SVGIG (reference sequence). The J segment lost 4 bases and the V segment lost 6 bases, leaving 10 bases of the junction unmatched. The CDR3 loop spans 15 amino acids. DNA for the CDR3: TGTGCCTGTCAGATGGGTAGCGGGAGGGCAGAGACCCAGTACTTC. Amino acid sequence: CACQMGSGRAETQYF.